This TCR beta chain was observed in a study of T cells in Graves' hyperthyroidism and ophthalmopathy. Study-level points and caveats: Most thyroid clonotypes that were expanded above 0.001 also turned up in blood.

The source material, RNA transcripts, was used to amplify TCR beta CDR3 regions. Initially, a first-round RT-PCR of the TCR CDR3 employed the HTBI primer set. A single record per CDR3 protein comes from TCRdb applying MiXCR to the multiplex PCR reads. The sample carries hundreds of thousands of distinct CDR3 sequences, about 20% recorded once. In regard to this clonotype: The antigen remains unidentified.

Ophthalmopathy patients had moderate-to-severe active disease, CAS ≥3, NOSPECS ≥4, and disease duration under 3 months. Uncontrolled infections, other autoimmune diseases, pregnancy or lactation led to exclusion of patients. This TCR was sampled from a man aged 35-49 years with Graves' ophthalmopathy. The sample was blood.

CDR3 nucleotide sequence: TGTGCCAGCAGCGTCGGGTCAGGGCAAGCCTACGAGCAGTACTTC. Its translation is CASSVGSGQAYEQYF. The chain uses TRBV5-5 and TRBJ2-7, with D perhaps matching TRBD1 (5 bases). The V gene lost 4 bases and the J gene lost 2 bases, with 16 bases spanning the gap. This CDR3 region has 15 residues. Germline V CDR1 and CDR2: SGHKS, YYEKEE (reference sequence).